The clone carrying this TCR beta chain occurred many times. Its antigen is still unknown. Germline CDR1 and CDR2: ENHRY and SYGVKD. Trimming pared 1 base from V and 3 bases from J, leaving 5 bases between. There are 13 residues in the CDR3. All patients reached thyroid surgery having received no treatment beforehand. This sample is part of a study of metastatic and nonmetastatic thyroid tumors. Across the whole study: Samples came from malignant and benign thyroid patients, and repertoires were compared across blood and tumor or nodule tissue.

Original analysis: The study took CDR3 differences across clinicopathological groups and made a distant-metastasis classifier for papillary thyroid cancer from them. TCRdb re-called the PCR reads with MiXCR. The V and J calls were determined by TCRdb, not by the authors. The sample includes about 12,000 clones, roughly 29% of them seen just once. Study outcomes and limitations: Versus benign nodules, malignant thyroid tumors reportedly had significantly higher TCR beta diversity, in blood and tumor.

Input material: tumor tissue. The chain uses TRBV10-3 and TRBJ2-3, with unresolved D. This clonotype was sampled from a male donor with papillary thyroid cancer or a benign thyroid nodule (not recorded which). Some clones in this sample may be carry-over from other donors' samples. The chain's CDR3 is CAISEFRTDTQYF. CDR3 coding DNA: TGTGCCATCAGTGAGTTTAGAACAGATACGCAGTATTTT.